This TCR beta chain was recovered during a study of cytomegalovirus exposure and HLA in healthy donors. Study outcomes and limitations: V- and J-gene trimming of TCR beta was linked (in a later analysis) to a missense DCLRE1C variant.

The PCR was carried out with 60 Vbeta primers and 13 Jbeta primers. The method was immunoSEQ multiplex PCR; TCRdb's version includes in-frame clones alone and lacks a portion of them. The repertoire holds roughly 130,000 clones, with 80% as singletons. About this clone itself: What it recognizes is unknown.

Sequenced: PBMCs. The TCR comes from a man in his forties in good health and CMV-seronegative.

The CDR3 is CASSSILAGGRRTDTQYF. The CDR3 bases are TGTGCCAGCAGTTCCATACTAGCGGGAGGGCGACGCACAGATACGCAGTATTTT. This chain connects TRBV2 to TRBJ2-3, with TRBD2 identical over 13 bases. Germline V gene lookup returns CDR1 SNHLY and CDR2 FYNNEI. The CDR3 totals 18 residues. Trimming cost V 5 bases and J 1 base; bases outside gene matches: 9.